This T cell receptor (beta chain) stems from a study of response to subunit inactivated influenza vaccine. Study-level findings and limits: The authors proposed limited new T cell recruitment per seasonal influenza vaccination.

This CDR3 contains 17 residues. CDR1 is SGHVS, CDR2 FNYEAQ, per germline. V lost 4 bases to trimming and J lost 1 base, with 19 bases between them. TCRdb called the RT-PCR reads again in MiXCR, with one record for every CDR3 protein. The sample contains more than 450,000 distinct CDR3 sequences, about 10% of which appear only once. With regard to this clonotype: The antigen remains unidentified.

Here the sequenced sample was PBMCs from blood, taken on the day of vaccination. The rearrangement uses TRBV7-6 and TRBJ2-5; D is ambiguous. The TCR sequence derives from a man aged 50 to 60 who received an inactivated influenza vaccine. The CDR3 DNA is TGTGCCAGCAGCTCCCCCCCCGCTAGGTTCGCCCAAGAGACCCAGTACTTC. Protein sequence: CASSSPPARFAQETQYF.